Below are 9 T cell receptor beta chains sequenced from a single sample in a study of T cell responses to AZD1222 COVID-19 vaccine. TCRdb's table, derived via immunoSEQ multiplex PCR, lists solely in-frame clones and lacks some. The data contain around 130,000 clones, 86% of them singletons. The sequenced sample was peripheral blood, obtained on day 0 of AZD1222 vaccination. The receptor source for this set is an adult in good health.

The CDR3 DNA sequence: TGCGCCAGCAGCCCCGACAGGGGGCAGACTAATGAAAAACTGTTTTTT. Encoded protein: CASSPDRGQTNEKLFF. This chain uses TRBV4-1 with TRBJ1-4, with TRBD1 identical over 10 bases. The junction had 4 bases not matched to a gene; V was cut back by 4 bases and J by 2 bases. The CDR3 covers 16 residues. Germline assignment: CDR1 MGHRA and CDR2 YSYEKL.

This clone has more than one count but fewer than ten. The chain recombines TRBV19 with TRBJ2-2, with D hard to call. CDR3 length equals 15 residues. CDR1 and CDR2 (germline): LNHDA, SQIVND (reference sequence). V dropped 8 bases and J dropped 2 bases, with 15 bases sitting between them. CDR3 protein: CASSVEGINTGELFF. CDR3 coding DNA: TGTGCCAGTTCAGTCGAAGGCATCAACACCGGGGAGCTGTTTTTT.

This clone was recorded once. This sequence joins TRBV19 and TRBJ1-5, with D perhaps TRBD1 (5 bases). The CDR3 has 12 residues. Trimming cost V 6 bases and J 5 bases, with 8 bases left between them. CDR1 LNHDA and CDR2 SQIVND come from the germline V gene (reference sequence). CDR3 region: CASRTEDQPQHF. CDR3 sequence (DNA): TGTGCCAGTAGGACAGAAGATCAGCCCCAGCATTTT.

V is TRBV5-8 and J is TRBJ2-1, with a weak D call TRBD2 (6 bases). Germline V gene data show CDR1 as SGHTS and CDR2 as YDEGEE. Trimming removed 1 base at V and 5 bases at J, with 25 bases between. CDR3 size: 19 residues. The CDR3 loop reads CASSLLPTRRDLRDNEQFF. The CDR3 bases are TGTGCCAGCAGCTTGCTCCCTACCCGACGGGACTTAAGGGACAATGAGCAGTTCTTC. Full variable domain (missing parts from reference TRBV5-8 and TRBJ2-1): EAGVTQSPTHLIKTRGQQATLRCSPISGHTSVYWYQQALGLGLQFLLWYDEGEERNRGNFPPRFSGRQFPNYSSELNVNALELEDSALYLCASSLLPTRRDLRDNEQFFGPGTRLTVL.

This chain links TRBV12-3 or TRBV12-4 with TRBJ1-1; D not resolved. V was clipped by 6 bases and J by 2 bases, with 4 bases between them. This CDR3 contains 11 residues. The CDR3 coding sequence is TGTGCCAGCAGAGTAAACACTGAAGCTTTCTTT. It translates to CASRVNTEAFF.

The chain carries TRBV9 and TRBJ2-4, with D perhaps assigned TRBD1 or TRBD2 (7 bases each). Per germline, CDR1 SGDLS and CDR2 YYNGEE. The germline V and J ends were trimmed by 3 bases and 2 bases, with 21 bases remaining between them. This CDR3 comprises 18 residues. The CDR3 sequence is CASSAHWGGGASKNIQYF. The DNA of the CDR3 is TGTGCCAGCAGCGCTCACTGGGGAGGGGGCGCGTCCAAAAACATTCAGTACTTC. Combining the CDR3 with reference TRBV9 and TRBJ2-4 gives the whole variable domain DSGVTQTPKHLITATGQRVTLRCSPRSGDLSVYWYQQSLDQGLQFLIQYYNGEERAKGNILERFSAQQFPDLHSELNLSSLELGDSALYFCASSAHWGGGASKNIQYFGAGTRLSVL.

The CDR3 DNA reads TGTGCCAGCAGTCCCCCAGGGAGAAAGTATGAAAAACTGTTTTTT. This translates into CASSPPGRKYEKLFF. V and J are TRBV28 and TRBJ1-4; a possible D gene is TRBD1 (5 bases). The CDR3 is 15 amino acids. With 5 bases removed from V and 6 bases from J, the gap between germline ends came to 16 bases. From germline, CDR1 is MDHEN and CDR2 SYDVKM.

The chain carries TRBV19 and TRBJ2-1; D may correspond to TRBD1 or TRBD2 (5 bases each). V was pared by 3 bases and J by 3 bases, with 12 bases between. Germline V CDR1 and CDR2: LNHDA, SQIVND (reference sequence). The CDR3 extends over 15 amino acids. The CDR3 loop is CASSMAPGRYNEQFF. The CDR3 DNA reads TGTGCCAGTAGTATGGCCCCGGGACGCTACAATGAGCAGTTCTTC.

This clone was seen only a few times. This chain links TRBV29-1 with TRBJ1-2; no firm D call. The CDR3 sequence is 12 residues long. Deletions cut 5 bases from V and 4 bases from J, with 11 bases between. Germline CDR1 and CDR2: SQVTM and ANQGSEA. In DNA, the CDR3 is TGCAGCGTTCGTACAGCACCCTATGGCTACACCTTC. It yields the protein CSVRTAPYGYTF.